The sample holds many counts of the clone carrying this T cell receptor (beta chain). What it binds is not known. The library targeted TCRbeta and was prepared with unique molecular identifiers. Via MiXCR, TCRdb re-called the PCR reads, giving one row per CDR3 protein. The sample includes about 120,000 distinct CDR3 sequences, 10% of them seen just once. This sample was taken from a study of T-cell reconstitution after alpha-beta-depleted transplantation in children. Whole-study findings and limits: The authors attributed T-cell counts and diversity one year after transplant mostly to newly produced T cells.

The length of the CDR3 is 16 residues. Germline V lookup: CDR1 SGHTA, CDR2 FQGNSA. With 5 bases clipped from V and 7 bases from J, the junction kept 14 bases outside the gene matches. Sequencing used PBMCs, obtained before TCRalphabeta/CD19-depleted stem cell transplant. The source of this sequence is a boy aged 2 to 9 with acute lymphoblastic leukemia, due to receive a stem cell transplant. The rearrangement uses TRBV7-2 and TRBJ2-3, with 8 bases identical to TRBD2. The CDR3 is CASSPRGAGGRNTQYF. The DNA of the CDR3 is TGTGCCAGCAGCCCTCGTGGGGCGGGAGGTAGAAATACGCAGTATTTT.